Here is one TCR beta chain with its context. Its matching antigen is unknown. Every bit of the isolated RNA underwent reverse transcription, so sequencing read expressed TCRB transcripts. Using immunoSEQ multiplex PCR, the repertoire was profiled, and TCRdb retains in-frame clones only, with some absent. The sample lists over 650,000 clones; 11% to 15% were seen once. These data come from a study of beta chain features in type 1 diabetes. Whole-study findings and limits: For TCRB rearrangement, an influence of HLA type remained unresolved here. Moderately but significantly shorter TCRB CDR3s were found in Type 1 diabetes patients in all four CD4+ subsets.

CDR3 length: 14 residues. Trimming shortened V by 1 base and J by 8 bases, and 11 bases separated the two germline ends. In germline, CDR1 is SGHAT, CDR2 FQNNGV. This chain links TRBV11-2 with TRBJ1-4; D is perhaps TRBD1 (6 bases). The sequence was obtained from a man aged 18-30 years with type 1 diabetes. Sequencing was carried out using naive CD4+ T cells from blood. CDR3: CASSLVRTAEKLFF. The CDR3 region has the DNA TGTGCCAGCAGCTTAGTTCGGACAGCAGAAAAACTGTTTTTT.